Each of the 30 T cell receptor beta chains below was sequenced from the same sample in a study of PD-1 blockade in classical Hodgkin lymphoma. Time point noted: newly diagnosed, previously untreated cHL patient sample. CD4+ T cells were purified from thawed PBMCs by negative selection. Method: immunoSEQ multiplex PCR; TCRdb's copy keeps in-frame clones and lacks some. The data hold around 21,000 clones, with 85% to 95% observed a single time. Sequencing was carried out using CD4+ T cells from blood. These receptors were collected from a human donor with classical Hodgkin lymphoma.

The V gene is TRBV9, the J gene TRBJ1-2, with TRBD1 as a possible D gene (6 bases). The CDR3 extends over 15 amino acids. V was trimmed by 4 bases and J by 5 bases, leaving 18 bases between them. CDR1 SGDLS and CDR2 YYNGEE come from the germline V gene. CDR3 sequence (DNA): TGTGCCAGCAGCTCCGACATGGGGGCCCGGTATGGCTACACCTTC. Translated: CASSSDMGARYGYTF. Using reference TRBV9 and TRBJ1-2 for the parts outside the CDR3, the full variable domain is DSGVTQTPKHLITATGQRVTLRCSPRSGDLSVYWYQQSLDQGLQFLIQYYNGEERAKGNILERFSAQQFPDLHSELNLSSLELGDSALYFCASSSDMGARYGYTFGSGTRLTVV.

This clone appeared a few times. The rearrangement joins TRBV19 to TRBJ1-1, with a possible D match to TRBD1 (6 bases). The CDR3 has 13 amino acids. Trimming took off 3 bases at V and 1 base at J, with 6 bases between the two ends. Germline CDR1 is LNHDA and CDR2 is SQIVND (reference sequence). CDR3 residues: CASSMGANTEAFF. As DNA, the CDR3 is TGTGCCAGTAGTATGGGGGCGAACACTGAAGCTTTCTTT. Full variable domain (remainder filled in from reference TRBV19 and TRBJ1-1): DGGITQSPKYLFRKEGQNVTLSCEQNLNHDAMYWYRQDPGQGLRLIYYSQIVNDFQKGDIAEGYSVSREKKESFPLTVTSAQKNPTAFYLCASSMGANTEAFFGQGTRLTVV.

The chain employs TRBV7-2 and TRBJ2-1, with TRBD1 matching over 8 bases. The CDR3 spans 15 residues. Looked up from germline, CDR1 is SGHTA and CDR2 is FQGNSA. V lost 4 bases and J lost 4; bases outside the gene matches: 6. The CDR3 spells CASSSTGGFYNEQFF. Written as DNA, the CDR3 is TGTGCCAGCAGCTCCACAGGGGGATTTTACAATGAGCAGTTCTTC.

V gene TRBV10-3 combines with J gene TRBJ1-1; possible D gene TRBD1, 6 bases. V was trimmed by 0 bases and J by 5 bases, leaving 13 bases between them. Germline CDR1 and CDR2: ENHRY and SYGVKD. The CDR3 contains 15 residues. CDR3: CAISESFGGATEAFF. CDR3 DNA sequence: TGTGCCATCAGTGAGTCGTTCGGGGGGGCGACTGAAGCTTTCTTT.

The chain has TRBV19 and TRBJ2-5; TRBD2 matches 12 bases. Germline loops: CDR1 LNHDA, CDR2 SQIVND (reference sequence). Germline trimming cut 1 base from V and 1 base from J; bases unmatched to any gene: 4. CDR3 length: 17 residues. Here the CDR3 reads CASSIGGTSGLQETQYF. For the CDR3, the DNA is TGTGCCAGTAGTATAGGGGGGACTAGCGGGCTCCAAGAGACCCAGTACTTC. The whole variable domain, filled in from reference TRBV19 and TRBJ2-5, reads DGGITQSPKYLFRKEGQNVTLSCEQNLNHDAMYWYRQDPGQGLRLIYYSQIVNDFQKGDIAEGYSVSREKKESFPLTVTSAQKNPTAFYLCASSIGGTSGLQETQYFGPGTRLLVL.

The chain links TRBV5-1 to TRBJ2-1, with D maybe TRBD2 (6 bases). From germline, CDR1 is SGHRS and CDR2 YFSETQ. Trimming took 6 bases from V and 9 from J, leaving 19 bases between them. CDR3 length equals 14 residues. CDR3 amino acids: CASMEAGPPGEQFF. The CDR3 bases are TGCGCCAGCATGGAGGCGGGACCCCCGGGTGAGCAGTTCTTC.

The V call is TRBV7-2, the J call TRBJ1-5; maybe TRBD1 (5 bases). This CDR3 region has 16 residues. Germline V lookup: CDR1 SGHTA, CDR2 FQGNSA. Trimming removed 2 bases at V and 2 bases at J, with 13 bases between. The CDR3 here is CASSLSRGYGNQPQHF. The CDR3 DNA follows: TGTGCCAGCAGCTTATCTAGGGGATATGGCAATCAGCCCCAGCATTTT.

The chain recombines TRBV29-1 with TRBJ2-2; 9 bases map to TRBD2. The CDR3 loop spans 19 amino acids. The V gene's germline CDR1 is SQVTM and CDR2 ANQGSEA. Losses at the gene ends were 5 bases for V and 4 bases for J; bases not matched to a gene: 20. CDR3 DNA sequence: TGCAGCGTTCTCGTCGCGATAGCGGGAGCGATACAGAGCACCGGGGAGCTGTTTTTT. Its translation is CSVLVAIAGAIQSTGELFF.

V usage is TRBV27 and J usage is TRBJ2-7; TRBD2 agrees at 10 bases. The CDR3 consists of 16 residues. In germline, CDR1 is MNHEY, CDR2 SMNVEV (reference sequence). V lost 5 bases and J lost 3; bases outside the gene matches: 10. CDR3 bases: TGTGCCAGCAGTCCCAACCTAGCGGGGGTAATCTACGAGCAGTACTTC. It translates to CASSPNLAGVIYEQYF.

The chain is built from TRBV4-1 and TRBJ1-1; TRBD1 might be the D (5 bases). The V gene's germline CDR1 is MGHRA and CDR2 YSYEKL. The CDR3 length is 13 residues. The V gene lost 1 base and the J gene lost 11 bases, with 14 bases spanning the gap. The CDR3 here is CASSQAGLGSAFF. The CDR3 DNA reads as TGCGCCAGCAGCCAAGCAGGGTTGGGAAGTGCTTTCTTT.

J is TRBJ1-2 and V is TRBV27; a possible D gene is TRBD1 (6 bases). Germline-derived CDR1 and CDR2 are MNHEY and SMNVEV (reference sequence). The V end was cut by 2 bases, the J end by 3 bases, with 13 bases between. There are 15 residues in the CDR3. The CDR3: CASSLTGNGDYGYTF. Here the CDR3 DNA reads TGTGCCAGCAGTTTAACAGGGAACGGCGACTATGGCTACACCTTC.

The chain has TRBV7-2 and TRBJ2-3, with TRBD2 identical over 7 bases. The CDR3 sequence is 17 residues long. Trimming at V came to 1 base and at J to 0 bases, leaving 7 bases not matched to a gene. The germline V gene has CDR1 SGHTA and CDR2 FQGNSA. CDR3 amino acids: CASSLVDVGRSTDTQYF. CDR3 in DNA: TGTGCCAGCAGCTTAGTAGATGTCGGGAGGAGCACAGATACGCAGTATTTT.

The chain links TRBV10-1 to TRBJ2-2; D not certain. CDR3 length: 13 residues. V was pared by 2 bases and J by 5 bases, with 6 bases between. CDR1 and CDR2 from the germline V gene are WNHNN and SYGVQD (reference sequence). The CDR3 sequence: CASSEVRTGELFF. The CDR3 DNA reads as TGCGCCAGCAGTGAGGTTAGAACCGGGGAGCTGTTTTTT.

The chain carries TRBV6-1 and TRBJ1-4; D is unresolved. The CDR3 is made up of 14 amino acids. CDR1 is MNHNS and CDR2 is SASEGT in the germline V gene. V lost 7 bases and J 8 bases, leaving 17 bases between the germline ends. The CDR3 region has the DNA TGTGCCAGCACCCTACAAACCTTCCGCGAAAAACTGTTTTTT. Residues: CASTLQTFREKLFF.

This chain connects TRBV30 to TRBJ2-3; D might be TRBD2 (6 bases). V gave up 3 bases and J gave up 10 bases, with 11 bases separating them. This CDR3 spans 11 amino acids. Germline-derived CDR1 and CDR2 are GTSNPN and SVGIG (reference sequence). The CDR3 here is CAWRLGEAQYF. The CDR3 nucleotides read TGTGCCTGGAGGTTAGGGGAGGCGCAGTATTTT.

The gene calls are TRBV30 and TRBJ2-1; D may match TRBD1 or TRBD2 (5 bases each). Germline CDR1 reads GTSNPN; CDR2 reads SVGIG (reference sequence). This CDR3 comprises 15 residues. V shed 8 bases and J shed 4 bases, with 21 bases lying between them. The chain's CDR3 is CAQDPGQGEYNEQFF. In DNA form, the CDR3 reads TGTGCCCAGGACCCTGGGCAGGGAGAATACAATGAGCAGTTCTTC. The full variable domain, in which reference TRBV30 and TRBJ2-1 provide the parts outside the CDR3, is SQTIHQWPATLVQPVGSPLSLECTVEGTSNPNLYWYRQAAGRGLQLLFYSVGIGQISSEVPQNLSASRPQDRQFILSSKKLLLSDSGFYLCAQDPGQGEYNEQFFGPGTRLTVL.

This clone was recorded a few times. The chain is built from TRBV2 and TRBJ1-2, with D tentatively TRBD1 (5 bases). The length of the CDR3 is 14 residues. The ends were cut back, 2 bases at V and 5 bases at J, with 12 bases in the middle. CDR1 and CDR2 from the germline V gene are SNHLY and FYNNEI. The CDR3 DNA is TGTGCCAGCAGTGAATTCAGGGCCTCTTATGGCTACACCTTC. Translated, it gives CASSEFRASYGYTF.

This clone has only a few counts. This chain connects TRBV29-1 to TRBJ1-2; D remains unclear. V lost 1 base to trimming and J lost 1 base, with 13 bases between them. The CDR3 totals 15 residues. Germline CDR1 and CDR2: SQVTM and ANQGSEA. The CDR3 coding sequence is TGCAGCGTTGAAGTAGAAGGCGGATATAACTATGGCTACACCTTC. It translates to CSVEVEGGYNYGYTF. Variable domain in full (rest from reference TRBV29-1 and TRBJ1-2): SAVISQKPSRDICQRGTSLTIQCQVDSQVTMMFWYRQQPGQSLTLIATANQGSEATYESGFVIDKFPISRPNLTFSTLTVSNMSPEDSSIYLCSVEVEGGYNYGYTFGSGTRLTVV.

The sample holds one count of this clone. The gene calls are TRBV29-1 and TRBJ2-3, with D perhaps TRBD1 (6 bases). The V end lost 3 bases, the J end lost 1 base, and 11 bases lay between the germline ends. Germline V lookup: CDR1 SQVTM, CDR2 ANQGSEA. This CDR3 has 14 residues. The CDR3 sequence is CSVEKNRGTDTQYF. The CDR3 bases are TGCAGCGTTGAGAAAAACAGGGGCACAGATACGCAGTATTTT.

This clone has only one observation. CDR3 residues: CASSITGVINNEQFF. CDR3 sequence (DNA): TGTGCCAGTAGTATTACAGGGGTCATAAACAATGAGCAGTTCTTC. The chain has TRBV19 and TRBJ2-1, with 7 bases aligning to TRBD1. After removal of 3 bases from V and 5 bases from J, the junction contained 7 bases not matched to a gene. Germline CDR1 is LNHDA and CDR2 is SQIVND (reference sequence). The CDR3 is 15 residues long.

The J gene is TRBJ2-3, the V gene TRBV28; 8 nucleotides line up with TRBD1. This CDR3 spans 17 amino acids. From germline, CDR1 is MDHEN and CDR2 SYDVKM. CDR3 protein: CVATGTGRRPSTDTQYF. The CDR3, as DNA: TGTGTCGCTACCGGGACAGGAAGGAGACCTAGCACAGATACGCAGTATTTT.

The rearrangement links TRBV5-1 to TRBJ2-6, with a tentative D call TRBD1 (5 bases). CDR1 SGHRS and CDR2 YFSETQ come from the germline V gene. This CDR3 is built from 14 residues. Trimming stripped 4 bases from V and 1 base from J, with 6 bases between. For the CDR3, the DNA is TGCGCCAGCAGCCAGGGTTCTGGGGCCAACGTCCTGACTTTC. Translation: CASSQGSGANVLTF. Full variable domain (remainder filled in from reference TRBV5-1 and TRBJ2-6): KAGVTQTPRYLIKTRGQQVTLSCSPISGHRSVSWYQQTPGQGLQFLFEYFSETQRNKGNFPGRFSGRQFSNSRSEMNVSTLELGDSALYLCASSQGSGANVLTFGAGSRLTVL.

J is TRBJ1-1 and V is TRBV9, with D uncertain. Germline CDR1 SGDLS, CDR2 YYNGEE. Trimming pared 0 bases from V and 5 bases from J, leaving 11 bases between. CDR3 length: 14 residues. The CDR3 protein is CASSVDVPGTEAFF. For the CDR3, the DNA is TGTGCCAGCAGCGTAGATGTCCCGGGGACTGAAGCTTTCTTT. The full variable domain, completed using reference TRBV9 and TRBJ1-1, is DSGVTQTPKHLITATGQRVTLRCSPRSGDLSVYWYQQSLDQGLQFLIQYYNGEERAKGNILERFSAQQFPDLHSELNLSSLELGDSALYFCASSVDVPGTEAFFGQGTRLTVV.

The chain has TRBV6-5 and TRBJ1-1; TRBD1 is a possible D gene (6 bases). The CDR3 runs to 14 residues. Per germline, CDR1 MNHEY and CDR2 SVGAGI. The ends were cut back, 5 bases at V and 2 bases at J, with 12 bases in the middle. CDR3 region: CASSGRGSNTEAFF. The CDR3, as DNA: TGTGCCAGCAGTGGGAGGGGGTCCAACACTGAAGCTTTCTTT.

The V and J genes are TRBV5-1 and TRBJ2-1, with 12 bases identical to TRBD2. Germline loops: CDR1 SGHRS, CDR2 YFSETQ. CDR3 length: 17 residues. With 2 bases clipped from V and 7 bases from J, the junction kept 10 bases outside the gene matches. The CDR3 region has the DNA TGCGCCAGCAGCTTTACTTTACTAGCGGGGGGTTTAAATGAGCAGTTCTTC. Protein product: CASSFTLLAGGLNEQFF.

This chain uses TRBV5-1 with TRBJ2-7, with 7 bases aligning to TRBD2. Germline lookup yields CDR1 SGHRS and CDR2 YFSETQ. CDR3 length equals 15 residues. V lost 0 bases, J lost 0 bases, and 3 bases stayed unmatched. The CDR3 region has the DNA TGCGCCAGCAGCTTGGGGCTAGCGGACTCCTACGAGCAGTACTTC. This gives the protein CASSLGLADSYEQYF.

This chain joins TRBV16 and TRBJ1-5, with D possibly matching TRBD1 (5 bases). Germline loops: CDR1 KGHSY, CDR2 FQNENV. Trimming shortened V by 0 bases and J by 1 base, and 13 bases separated the two germline ends. The CDR3 runs to 17 residues. The CDR3 nucleotides are TGTGCCAGCAGCCAATCGTTGGGGGGAAGGAGCAATCAGCCCCAGCATTTT. This sequence encodes CASSQSLGGRSNQPQHF.

In the case of this clone: One end of the junction varies from germline; a read error may be responsible. The chain recombines TRBV6-6 with TRBJ1-5; D call uncertain. The CDR3 loop spans 14 amino acids. Germline CDR1 is MNHNY and CDR2 is SVGAGI (reference sequence). The CDR3 DNA sequence: TGTGCCAGCAGTTACGGGCTGATCAATCAGCCCCAGCGTTTT. Amino acid sequence: CASSYGLINQPQRF.

The gene calls are TRBV7-2 and TRBJ1-2; D not resolved. Trimming cost V 1 base and J 8 bases, with 17 bases left between them. Germline V gives CDR1 SGHTA, CDR2 FQGNSA. The CDR3 covers 15 residues. The CDR3 nucleotides are TGTGCCAGCAGCTTAGGTTATGGCTGGAGGTACGGCTACACCTTC. Amino acids: CASSLGYGWRYGYTF.

The V gene is TRBV5-1, the J gene TRBJ1-1; D gene ambiguous. Germline V gene sequence: CDR1 SGHRS, CDR2 YFSETQ. V was pared by 6 bases and J by 0 bases, with 12 bases between. CDR3 length equals 14 residues. The CDR3 protein is CASTQGQMNTEAFF. The DNA of the CDR3 is TGCGCCAGCACCCAAGGGCAGATGAACACTGAAGCTTTCTTT. The variable domain in full, completed from reference TRBV5-1 and TRBJ1-1, reads KAGVTQTPRYLIKTRGQQVTLSCSPISGHRSVSWYQQTPGQGLQFLFEYFSETQRNKGNFPGRFSGRQFSNSRSEMNVSTLELGDSALYLCASTQGQMNTEAFFGQGTRLTVV.